This T cell receptor (beta chain) was obtained from a study of T cells in Graves' hyperthyroidism and ophthalmopathy. Notes on the study in general: Blood shared most expanded thyroid clonotypes above 0.001. The model anticipated ophthalmopathy a median about six months pre-onset.

This clonotype has ten or more counts. No antigen is known for it. CDR1 SGHNT and CDR2 YENEEA come from the germline V gene. This CDR3 region has 15 residues. The junction had 12 bases not matched to a gene; V was cut back by 6 bases and J by 5 bases. Stable hyperthyroidism: no ophthalmopathy progression over 18 months of follow-up. Newly diagnosed hyperthyroidism patients aged 18 to 65 years had disease lasting under 2 months. There were TCR beta CDR3 regions amplified from RNA transcripts. First-round RT-PCR targeting the TCR CDR3 was performed with the HTBI primer set. TCRdb recomputed calls from the multiplex PCR reads with MiXCR, one row per CDR3 protein. The table shows 450,000 to 700,000 distinct CDR3 sequences, with around 42% occurring only once.

The material sequenced was peripheral blood or thyroid tissue (not recorded which). V usage is TRBV11-3 and J usage is TRBJ1-2; 7 bases line up with TRBD1. This clonotype was sampled from a woman under 30 with Graves' hyperthyroidism. The CDR3 DNA reads TGTGCCAGCAGTTCCAGGACAGGTTGGGCGTATGGCTACACCTTC. This codes for CASSSRTGWAYGYTF. The full variable domain, its missing parts supplied by reference TRBV11-3 and TRBJ1-2, is EAGVVQSPRYKIIEKKQPVAFWCNPISGHNTLYWYLQNLGQGPELLIRYENEEAVDDSQLPKDRFSAERLKGVDSTLKIQPAELGDSAVYLCASSSRTGWAYGYTFGSGTRLTVV.